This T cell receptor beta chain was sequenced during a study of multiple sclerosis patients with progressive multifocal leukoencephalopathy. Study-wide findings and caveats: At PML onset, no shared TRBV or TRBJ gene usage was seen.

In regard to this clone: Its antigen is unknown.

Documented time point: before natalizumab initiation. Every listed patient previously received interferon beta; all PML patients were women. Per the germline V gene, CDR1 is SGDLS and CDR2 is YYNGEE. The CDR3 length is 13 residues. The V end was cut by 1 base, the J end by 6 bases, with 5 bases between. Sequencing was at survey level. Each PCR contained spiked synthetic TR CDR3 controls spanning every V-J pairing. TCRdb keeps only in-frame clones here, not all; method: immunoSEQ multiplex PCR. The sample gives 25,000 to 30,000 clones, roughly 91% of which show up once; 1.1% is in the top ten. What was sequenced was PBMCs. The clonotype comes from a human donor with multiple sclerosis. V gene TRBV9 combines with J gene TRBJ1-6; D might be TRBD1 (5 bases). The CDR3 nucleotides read TGTGCCAGCAGCGTACAGGGTAATTCACCCCTCCACTTT. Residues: CASSVQGNSPLHF.